These 16 T cell receptor beta chains share one sample of origin, sequenced in a study of T cells in Graves' hyperthyroidism and ophthalmopathy. Amplified TCR beta CDR3 regions came from RNA transcripts. HTBI primers were the set used in a first-round RT-PCR of the TCR CDR3. Each CDR3 protein gets one entry after TCRdb re-called the multiplex PCR reads with MiXCR. This table holds over 450,000 distinct CDR3 sequences, over 13% found once. Sequencing used blood. The receptor set was obtained from a woman aged 18-29 years with Graves' hyperthyroidism.

Regarding this clonotype: The junction differs from germline at one of its ends, possibly a read error. The chain uses TRBV6-1 and TRBJ2-7, with 8 bases matching TRBD1. Germline V gene lookup returns CDR1 MNHNS and CDR2 SASEGT. The CDR3 runs 13 residues. The CDR3 region is CTSSHRGAYEQYF. CDR3 sequence (DNA): TGTACCAGCAGCCACAGGGGGGCCTACGAGCAGTACTTC.

This clonotype was recorded a few times. The chain recombines TRBV6-2 or TRBV6-3 with TRBJ2-5; 7 nucleotides agree with TRBD2. The CDR3 covers 15 residues. CDR1 is MNHEY and CDR2 is SVGEGT in the germline V gene. The junction had 10 bases not matched to a gene; V was cut back by 6 bases and J by 3 bases. This CDR3 is CASSQRGGGEETQYF. The CDR3 nucleotides are TGTGCCAGCAGCCAACGCGGGGGAGGGGAAGAGACCCAGTACTTC.

This clonotype was seen ten or more times. The chain is built from TRBV12-3 or TRBV12-4 and TRBJ2-1; weak D call: TRBD1 (5 bases). Trimming took off 3 bases at V and 0 bases at J, with 9 bases between the two ends. The CDR3 has 15 residues. CDR3 sequence: CASSLRQSSYNEQFF. DNA for the CDR3: TGTGCCAGCAGTTTGCGACAGAGCTCCTACAATGAGCAGTTCTTC.

This clonotype was found many times. The V call is TRBV12-3 or TRBV12-4, the J call TRBJ1-1, with TRBD1 as a possible D gene (5 bases). V was pared by 8 bases and J by 1 base, with 14 bases between. This CDR3 is 14 amino acids long. The CDR3 sequence is CASDHRRTNTEAFF. Here the CDR3 DNA reads TGTGCCAGCGACCACAGGAGGACGAACACTGAAGCTTTCTTT.

This clonotype was observed many times. This sequence joins TRBV5-1 and TRBJ2-7; D is perhaps TRBD2 (5 bases). Germline CDR1 and CDR2: SGHRS and YFSETQ. The CDR3 is made up of 14 amino acids. V lost 0 bases, J lost 2 bases, and 9 bases lay in between. The CDR3: CASSLALGPYEQYV. In DNA form, the CDR3 reads TGCGCCAGCAGCTTGGCACTAGGCCCCTACGAGCAGTACGTC.

About this clonotype itself: A junction boundary mismatches the germline segment, possibly from a read error. The rearrangement uses TRBV25-1 and TRBJ2-2; perhaps TRBD1 as D (5 bases). The CDR3 sequence is 14 residues long. The germline gives CDR1 MGHDK, CDR2 SYGVNS. The CDR3 sequence is CTSSGDRNTGELFF. CDR3 DNA sequence: TGTACCAGCAGTGGTGACAGGAACACCGGGGAGCTGTTTTTT.

The table lists this clonotype with many counts. This chain connects TRBV30 to TRBJ2-2; a weak D match, TRBD1 (5 bases). V was cut by 1 base and J by 6 bases, with 12 bases left in between. The CDR3 totals 14 residues. Germline V gene sequence: CDR1 GTSNPN, CDR2 SVGIG (reference sequence). Here the CDR3 DNA reads TGTGCCTGGAGTGGGCAGGGTTCCCCCGGGGAGCTGTTTTTT. Protein sequence: CAWSGQGSPGELFF.

This clonotype was seen repeatedly, ten times or more. The CDR3 sequence is CSVERGSRGNYGYTF. In DNA, the CDR3 is TGCAGCGTTGAACGCGGATCGAGGGGTAACTATGGCTACACCTTC. The chain employs TRBV29-1 and TRBJ1-2; D is possibly TRBD1 (5 bases). The CDR3 consists of 15 residues. Trimming shortened V by 2 bases and J by 1 base, and 14 bases separated the two germline ends. Germline loops: CDR1 SQVTM, CDR2 ANQGSEA.

At least ten counts were recorded for this clonotype. This sequence joins TRBV7-8 and TRBJ1-2, with 7 bases identical to TRBD1. J gave up 8 bases and V 5 bases, and 20 bases lay outside the gene matches. CDR1 SGHVS and CDR2 FQNEAQ come from the germline V gene. The CDR3 extends over 17 amino acids. DNA for the CDR3: TGTGCCAGCAGCCCGACAAATAAACAGGGGCCTTCTTCAGGCTACACCTTC. Translated: CASSPTNKQGPSSGYTF.

About this clonotype: A junction boundary mismatches the germline segment, possibly from a read error. The chain is built from TRBV7-2 and TRBJ1-2, with a weak D call TRBD1 (6 bases). Germline CDR1 SGHTA, CDR2 FQGNSA. This CDR3 is built from 15 residues. CDR3 nucleotide sequence: TGTGCCAGCAGCTTAGGACAGGCCCGTTACTATGGCTACAGCTTC. Its translation: CASSLGQARYYGYSF.

This clonotype has more than one count but fewer than ten. This chain joins TRBV10-2 and TRBJ2-7; TRBD2 might be the D (5 bases). The CDR3 contains 12 residues. V lost 6 bases and J 1 base, leaving 7 bases between the germline ends. Germline lookup yields CDR1 WSHSY and CDR2 SAAADI. CDR3 protein: CASRDFSYEQYF. The CDR3, as DNA: TGCGCCAGCAGGGACTTTTCCTACGAGCAGTACTTC.

This clonotype has at least ten counts. The chain joins TRBV9 to TRBJ1-1; a possible D gene is TRBD1 (5 bases). This CDR3 has 16 amino acids. The V and J ends lost 0 bases and 0 bases respectively, with 12 bases between them. Per the germline V gene, CDR1 is SGDLS and CDR2 is YYNGEE. The DNA of the CDR3 is TGTGCCAGCAGCGTAGAACTGGGGGGAATGAACACTGAAGCTTTCTTT. As protein: CASSVELGGMNTEAFF.

This clonotype showed up many times. The chain couples TRBV12-3 or TRBV12-4 to TRBJ2-5; D is possibly TRBD1 (8 bases). The CDR3 is 16 residues long. Trimming cost V 7 bases and J 5 bases, with 23 bases left between them. The CDR3 region is CASTRGGARGQETQYF. The CDR3 nucleotides are TGTGCCAGCACCAGGGGGGGAGCCAGGGGGCAGGAGACCCAGTACTTC.

This clonotype was counted a few times. The V and J genes are TRBV20-1 and TRBJ1-1; D unclear. Germline V gene data show CDR1 as DFQATT and CDR2 as SNEGSKA (reference sequence). The CDR3 is 13 amino acids. Trimming left V 6 bases short and J 1 base short, with 12 bases between. The CDR3 loop reads CSALGWGNTEAFF. The CDR3 DNA reads TGCAGTGCACTAGGTTGGGGGAACACTGAAGCTTTCTTT.

In its sample, this clonotype was seen many times. The chain joins TRBV20-1 to TRBJ2-7; D is perhaps TRBD2 (5 bases). Germline V gives CDR1 DFQATT, CDR2 SNEGSKA (reference sequence). This CDR3 has 14 residues. The V gene lost 6 bases and the J gene lost 0 bases, with 15 bases spanning the gap. CDR3 loop: CSASKSGTSYEQYF. The CDR3 bases are TGCAGTGCCTCTAAAAGCGGTACCTCCTACGAGCAGTACTTC.

As regards this clonotype: Since a much larger clone is just one base distant, this may be a read error. This chain links TRBV27 with TRBJ2-7, with TRBD1 as a possible D gene (6 bases). This CDR3 has 13 amino acids. Germline V gene lookup returns CDR1 MNHEY and CDR2 SMNVEV (reference sequence). Trimming pared 10 bases from V and 3 bases from J, leaving 16 bases between. CDR3 protein: CATQGTSYYEQYF. CDR3 nucleotide sequence: TGTGCCACACAGGGCACCTCCTACTACGAGCAGTACTTC.